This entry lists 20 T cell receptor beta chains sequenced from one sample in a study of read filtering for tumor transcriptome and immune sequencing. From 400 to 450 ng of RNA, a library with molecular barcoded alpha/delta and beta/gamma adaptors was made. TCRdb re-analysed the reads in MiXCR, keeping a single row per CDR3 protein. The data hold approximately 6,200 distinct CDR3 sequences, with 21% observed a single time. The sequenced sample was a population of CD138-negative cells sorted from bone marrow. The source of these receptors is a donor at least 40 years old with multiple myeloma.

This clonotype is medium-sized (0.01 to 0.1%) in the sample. The CDR3 here is CASSQGDSSYEQYF. For the CDR3, the DNA is TGTGCCAGCAGCCAGGGGGACAGCTCCTACGAGCAGTACTTC. This sequence joins TRBV7-9 and TRBJ2-7; 7 nucleotides line up with TRBD1. Germline CDR1 is SEHNR and CDR2 is FQNEAQ (reference sequence). V dropped 5 bases and J dropped 0; count of bases not matched to a gene: 4. The CDR3 length is 14 residues.

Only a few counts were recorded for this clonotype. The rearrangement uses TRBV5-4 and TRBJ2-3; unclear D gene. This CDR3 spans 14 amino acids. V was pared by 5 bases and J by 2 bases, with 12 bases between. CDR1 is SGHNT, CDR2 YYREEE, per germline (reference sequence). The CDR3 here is CASSEESNTDTQYF. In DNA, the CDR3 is TGTGCCAGCAGTGAAGAGTCCAACACAGATACGCAGTATTTT.

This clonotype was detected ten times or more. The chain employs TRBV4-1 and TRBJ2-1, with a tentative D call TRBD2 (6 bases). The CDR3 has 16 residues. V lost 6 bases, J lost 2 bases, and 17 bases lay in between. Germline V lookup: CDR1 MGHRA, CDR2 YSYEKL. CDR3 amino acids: CASRNPAGGAYNEQFF. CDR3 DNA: TGCGCCAGCAGAAACCCAGCGGGCGGCGCCTACAATGAGCAGTTCTTC.

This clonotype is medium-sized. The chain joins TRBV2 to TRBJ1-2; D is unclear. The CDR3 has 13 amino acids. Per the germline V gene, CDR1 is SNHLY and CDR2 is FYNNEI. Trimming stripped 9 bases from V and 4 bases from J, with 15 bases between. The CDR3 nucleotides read TGTGCCAGAGGAGTAGGGCAGACCTATGGCTACACCTTC. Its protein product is CARGVGQTYGYTF.

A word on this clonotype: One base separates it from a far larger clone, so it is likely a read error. CDR3 loop: CASNLTNNWQYF. The CDR3 nucleotides are TGTGCCAGCAACCTAACTAATAACTGGCAGTATTTT. The V call is TRBV6-6, the J call TRBJ2-4, with D hard to call. The DNA matches TRBJ2-3 better at its end, which makes the J call doubtful. CDR3 length: 12 residues. From germline, CDR1 is MNHNY and CDR2 SVGAGI (reference sequence).

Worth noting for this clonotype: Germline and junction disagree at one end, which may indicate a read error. The CDR3: CAWRDRQASSSQPQHF. Written as DNA, the CDR3 is TGTGCCTGGAGGGACAGACAGGCCAGTAGCAGTCAGCCCCAGCATTTT. The chain links TRBV30 to TRBJ1-5, with D tentatively TRBD1 (6 bases). CDR3 length: 16 residues. From germline, CDR1 is GTSNPN and CDR2 SVGIG (reference sequence).

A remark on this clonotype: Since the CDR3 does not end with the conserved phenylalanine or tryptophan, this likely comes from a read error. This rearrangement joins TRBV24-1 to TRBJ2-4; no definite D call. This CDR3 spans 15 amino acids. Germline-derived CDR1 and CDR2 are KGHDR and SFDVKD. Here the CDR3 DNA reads TGTGGCACCAGTGATTCGGGCGAGGCCAAAAACATTCAGTACATC. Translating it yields CGTSDSGEAKNIQYI.

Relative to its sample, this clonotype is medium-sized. CDR3 sequence (DNA): TGCAGTGCCCCGACTAGTCTTGGGGAGACCCAGTACTTC. Its translation is CSAPTSLGETQYF. This chain uses TRBV20-1 with TRBJ2-5, with TRBD2 as a possible D gene (6 bases). Germline loops: CDR1 DFQATT, CDR2 SNEGSKA (reference sequence). V was trimmed by 6 bases and J by 5 bases, leaving 16 bases between them. This CDR3 region has 13 residues.

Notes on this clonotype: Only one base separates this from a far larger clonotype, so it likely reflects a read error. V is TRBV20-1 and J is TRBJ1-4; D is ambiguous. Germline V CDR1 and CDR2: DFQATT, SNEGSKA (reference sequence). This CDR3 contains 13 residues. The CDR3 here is CSARSGNTDTRYF. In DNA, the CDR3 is TGCAGTGCCCGGAGCGGGAACACAGATACGCGGTATTTT.

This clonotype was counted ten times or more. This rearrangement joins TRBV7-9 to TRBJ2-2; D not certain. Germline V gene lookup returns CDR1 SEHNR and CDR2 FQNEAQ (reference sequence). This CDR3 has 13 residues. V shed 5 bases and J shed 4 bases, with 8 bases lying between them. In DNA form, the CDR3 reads TGTGCCAGCAGCCAAACTACCACCGGGGAGCTGTTTTTT. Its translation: CASSQTTTGELFF.

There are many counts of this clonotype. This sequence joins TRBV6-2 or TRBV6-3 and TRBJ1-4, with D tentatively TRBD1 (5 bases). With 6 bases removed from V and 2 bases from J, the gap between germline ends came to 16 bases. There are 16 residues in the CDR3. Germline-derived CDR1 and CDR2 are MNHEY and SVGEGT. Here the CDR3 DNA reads TGTGCCAGCAGACGCGAGACAGAACGGACTAATGAAAAACTGTTTTTT. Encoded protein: CASRRETERTNEKLFF.

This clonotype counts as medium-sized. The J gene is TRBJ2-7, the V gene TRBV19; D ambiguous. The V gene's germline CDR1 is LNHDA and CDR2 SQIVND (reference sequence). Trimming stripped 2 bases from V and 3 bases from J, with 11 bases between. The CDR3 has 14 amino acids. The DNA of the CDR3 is TGTGCCAGTAGTATAAGATTTGGATTCTACGAGCAGTACTTC. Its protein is CASSIRFGFYEQYF. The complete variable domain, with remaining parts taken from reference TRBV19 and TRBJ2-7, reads DGGITQSPKYLFRKEGQNVTLSCEQNLNHDAMYWYRQDPGQGLRLIYYSQIVNDFQKGDIAEGYSVSREKKESFPLTVTSAQKNPTAFYLCASSIRFGFYEQYFGPGTRLTVT.

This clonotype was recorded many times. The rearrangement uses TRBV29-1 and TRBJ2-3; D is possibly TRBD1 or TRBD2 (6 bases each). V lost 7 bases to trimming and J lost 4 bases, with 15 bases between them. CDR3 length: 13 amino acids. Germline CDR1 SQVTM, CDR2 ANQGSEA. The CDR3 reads CSARGWEADTQYF. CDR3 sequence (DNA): TGCAGCGCGAGGGGGTGGGAGGCAGATACGCAGTATTTT.

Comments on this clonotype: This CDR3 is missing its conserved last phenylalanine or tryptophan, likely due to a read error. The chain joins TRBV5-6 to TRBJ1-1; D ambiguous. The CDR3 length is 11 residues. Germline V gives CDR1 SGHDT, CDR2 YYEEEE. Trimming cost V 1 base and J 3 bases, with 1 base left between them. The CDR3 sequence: CASSLYTEAFS. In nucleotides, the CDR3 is TGTGCCAGCAGCTTGTACACTGAAGCTTTCTCC.

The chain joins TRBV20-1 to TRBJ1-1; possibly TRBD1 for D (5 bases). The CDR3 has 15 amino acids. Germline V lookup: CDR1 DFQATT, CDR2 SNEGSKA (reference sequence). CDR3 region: CGTLALLGTSTEAFF. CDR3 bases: TGCGGTACACTGGCCCTCCTGGGGACGAGCACTGAAGCTTTCTTT.

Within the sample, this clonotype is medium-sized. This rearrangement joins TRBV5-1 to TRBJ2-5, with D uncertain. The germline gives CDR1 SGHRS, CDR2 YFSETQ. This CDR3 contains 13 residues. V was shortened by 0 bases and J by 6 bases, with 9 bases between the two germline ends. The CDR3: CASSLAGPQTQYF. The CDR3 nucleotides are TGCGCCAGCAGCTTGGCCGGACCCCAGACCCAGTACTTC.

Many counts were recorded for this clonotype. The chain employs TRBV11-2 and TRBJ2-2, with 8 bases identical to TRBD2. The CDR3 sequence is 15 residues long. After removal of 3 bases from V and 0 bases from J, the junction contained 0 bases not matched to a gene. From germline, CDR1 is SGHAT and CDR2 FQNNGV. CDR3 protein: CASSFGGANTGELFF. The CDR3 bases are TGTGCCAGCAGCTTCGGGGGGGCGAACACCGGGGAGCTGTTTTTT.

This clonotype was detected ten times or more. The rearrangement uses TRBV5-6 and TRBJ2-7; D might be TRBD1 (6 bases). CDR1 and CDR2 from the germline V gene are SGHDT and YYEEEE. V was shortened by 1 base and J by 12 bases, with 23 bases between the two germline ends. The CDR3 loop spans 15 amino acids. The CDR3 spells CASSLSGGEASRPYF. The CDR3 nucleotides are TGTGCCAGCAGCTTGTCTGGGGGCGAGGCAAGTCGACCGTACTTC.

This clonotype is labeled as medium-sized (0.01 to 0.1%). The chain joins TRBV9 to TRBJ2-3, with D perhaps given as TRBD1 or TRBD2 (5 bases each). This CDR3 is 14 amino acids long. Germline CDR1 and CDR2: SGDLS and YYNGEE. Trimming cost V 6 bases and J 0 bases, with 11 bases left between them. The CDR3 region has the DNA TGTGCCAGCACTTATGGGGGTAGCACAGATACGCAGTATTTT. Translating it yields CASTYGGSTDTQYF. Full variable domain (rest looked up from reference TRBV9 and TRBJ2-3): DSGVTQTPKHLITATGQRVTLRCSPRSGDLSVYWYQQSLDQGLQFLIQYYNGEERAKGNILERFSAQQFPDLHSELNLSSLELGDSALYFCASTYGGSTDTQYFGPGTRLTVL.

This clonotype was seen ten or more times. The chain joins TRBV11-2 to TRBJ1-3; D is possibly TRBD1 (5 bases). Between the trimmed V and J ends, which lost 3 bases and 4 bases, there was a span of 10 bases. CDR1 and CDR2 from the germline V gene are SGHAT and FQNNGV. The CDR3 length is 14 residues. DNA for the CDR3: TGTGCCAGCAGCTTGCAGGGCGGGGGAAACACCATATATTTT. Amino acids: CASSLQGGGNTIYF.